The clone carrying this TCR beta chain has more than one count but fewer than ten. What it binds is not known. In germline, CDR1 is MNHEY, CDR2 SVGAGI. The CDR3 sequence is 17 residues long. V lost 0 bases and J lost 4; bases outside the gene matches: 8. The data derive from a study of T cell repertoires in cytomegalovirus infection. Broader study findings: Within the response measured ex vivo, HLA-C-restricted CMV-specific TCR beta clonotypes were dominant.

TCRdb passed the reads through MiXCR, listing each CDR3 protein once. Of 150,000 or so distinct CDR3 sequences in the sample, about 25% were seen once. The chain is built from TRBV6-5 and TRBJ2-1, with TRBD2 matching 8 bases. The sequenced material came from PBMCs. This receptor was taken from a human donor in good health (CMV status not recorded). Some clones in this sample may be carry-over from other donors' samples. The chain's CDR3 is CASSYSYSGKTYNEQFF. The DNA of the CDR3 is TGTGCCAGCAGTTACTCGTATAGCGGGAAGACTTACAATGAGCAGTTCTTC.